This T cell receptor beta chain was found in a study of blood T cell repertoires in COVID-19. About the study: The United States, Italy and Spain provided the acute and convalescent COVID-19 samples.

The CDR3 covers 18 residues. Germline CDR1 is LGHDT and CDR2 is YNNKEL (reference sequence). Losses at the gene ends were 2 bases for V and 3 bases for J; bases not matched to a gene: 11. Sequencing used immunoSEQ multiplex PCR; TCRdb keeps in-frame clones, though not all of them. The table has 350,000 to 400,000 clones, roughly 88% seen once; the top ten hold about 0.89%. The sequence was collected from a woman aged 25 to 45 with acute COVID-19. The sample was PBMCs or T cells enriched from blood (not recorded which). The gene calls are TRBV3-1 (or the pseudogene TRBV3-2) and TRBJ2-3; the match to TRBD2 covers 10 bases. The CDR3 sequence is CASSQNRTSGKGTDTQYF. CDR3 DNA sequence: TGTGCCAGCAGCCAAAACCGGACTAGCGGAAAAGGAACAGATACGCAGTATTTT.